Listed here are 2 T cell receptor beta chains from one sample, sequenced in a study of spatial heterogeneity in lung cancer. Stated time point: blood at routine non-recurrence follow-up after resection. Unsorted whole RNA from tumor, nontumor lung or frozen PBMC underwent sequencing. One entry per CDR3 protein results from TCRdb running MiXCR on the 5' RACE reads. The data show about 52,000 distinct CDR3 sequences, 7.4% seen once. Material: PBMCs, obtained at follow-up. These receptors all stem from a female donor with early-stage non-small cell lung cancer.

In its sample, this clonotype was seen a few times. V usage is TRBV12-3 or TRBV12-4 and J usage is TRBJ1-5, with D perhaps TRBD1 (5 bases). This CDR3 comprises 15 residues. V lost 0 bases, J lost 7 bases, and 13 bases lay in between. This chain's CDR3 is CASSLAQTRGQPQHF. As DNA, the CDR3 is TGTGCCAGCAGTTTAGCGCAGACTCGGGGGCAGCCCCAGCATTTT.

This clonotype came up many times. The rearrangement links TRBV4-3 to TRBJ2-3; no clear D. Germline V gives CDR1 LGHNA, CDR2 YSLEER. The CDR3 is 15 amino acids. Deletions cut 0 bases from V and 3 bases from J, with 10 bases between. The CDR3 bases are TGCGCCAGCAGCCAAGAAGGGTCCAGGACAGATACGCAGTATTTT. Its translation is CASSQEGSRTDTQYF.